These 6 T cell receptor beta chains were sequenced from one sample in a study of T cells expressing NK-cell markers. Each CDR3 protein gets one entry in TCRdb, which reprocessed the 5' RACE reads and gives no DNA. This repertoire includes 120,000 to 150,000 distinct CDR3 sequences. Sample: blood T cells: a sorted CD56 or NKG2C T cell subset, CD4+ or CD8+ T cells, or bulk PBMC T cells (not recorded which). The receptors derive from a man between 18 and 29 years old in good health.

This chain links TRBV4-2 with TRBJ2-5; TCRdb's D call of TRBD2 is untestable without DNA. The CDR3 loop spans 15 amino acids. Germline CDR1 LGHNA, CDR2 YNFKEQ. The CDR3 is CASSQVAGSQETQYF.

The chain joins TRBV29-1 to TRBJ2-2. This CDR3 has 13 residues. Germline CDR1 reads SQVTM; CDR2 reads ANQGSEA. Here the CDR3 reads CSVISWVDGELFF.

The chain recombines TRBV19 with TRBJ1-4; TCRdb names TRBD1, which stays unverified in the absence of DNA. Per the germline V gene, CDR1 is LNHDA and CDR2 is SQIVND (reference sequence). This CDR3 has 17 amino acids. The CDR3 protein is CASSTRDRGRNNEKLFF.

The rearrangement links TRBV27 to TRBJ1-5; TCRdb's D call, TRBD1, is unchecked because there is no DNA. From germline, CDR1 is MNHEY and CDR2 SMNVEV (reference sequence). The CDR3 totals 16 residues. CDR3 amino acids: CASSPTPGQGVQPQHF.

The chain recombines TRBV6-1 with TRBJ2-4; the D call of TRBD1 rests on TCRdb alone, since no DNA is present to check it. The CDR3 loop spans 13 amino acids. The germline gives CDR1 MNHNS, CDR2 SASEGT. The CDR3 spells CASTDIQGGIQYF.

The gene calls are TRBV7-2 and TRBJ2-7; the D call from TCRdb, TRBD1, cannot be confirmed without DNA. The CDR3 sequence is 13 residues long. Germline CDR1 is SGHTA and CDR2 is FQGNSA. This CDR3 reads CASTSGLNYEQYF.